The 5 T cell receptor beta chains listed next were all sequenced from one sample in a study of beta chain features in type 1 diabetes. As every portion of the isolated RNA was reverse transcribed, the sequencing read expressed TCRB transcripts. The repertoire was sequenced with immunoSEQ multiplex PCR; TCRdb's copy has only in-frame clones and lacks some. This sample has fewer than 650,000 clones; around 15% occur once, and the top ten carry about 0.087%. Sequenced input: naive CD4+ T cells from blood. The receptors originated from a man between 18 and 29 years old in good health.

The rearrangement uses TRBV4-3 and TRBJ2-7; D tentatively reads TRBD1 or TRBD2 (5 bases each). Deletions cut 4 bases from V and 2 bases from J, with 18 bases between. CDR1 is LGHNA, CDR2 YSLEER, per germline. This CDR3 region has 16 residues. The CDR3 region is CASSRASGPSAYEQYF. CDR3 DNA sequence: TGCGCCAGCAGCCGAGCATCGGGACCGAGTGCCTACGAGCAGTACTTC.

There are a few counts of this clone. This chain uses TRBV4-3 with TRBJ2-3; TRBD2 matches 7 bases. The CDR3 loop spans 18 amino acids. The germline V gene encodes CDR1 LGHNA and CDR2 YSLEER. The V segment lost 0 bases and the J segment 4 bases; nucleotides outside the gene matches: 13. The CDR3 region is CASSQDFSLAGVADTQYF. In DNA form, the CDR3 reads TGCGCCAGCAGCCAAGATTTCTCCCTGGCGGGAGTTGCAGATACGCAGTATTTT.

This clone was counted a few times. This CDR3 reads CASSKDRGGFYEQYF. The CDR3 DNA is TGTGCCAGCAGCAAGGACAGGGGAGGTTTTTACGAGCAGTACTTC. The chain employs TRBV7-2 and TRBJ2-7, with TRBD1 identical over 9 bases. The J segment lost 4 bases and the V segment lost 5 bases, leaving 9 bases of the junction unmatched. CDR1 and CDR2 (germline): SGHTA, FQGNSA. This CDR3 is 15 amino acids long. The full variable domain, completed using reference TRBV7-2 and TRBJ2-7, is GAGVSQSPSNKVTEKGKDVELRCDPISGHTALYWYRQSLGQGLEFLIYFQGNSAPDKSGLPSDRFSAERTGGSVSTLTIQRTQQEDSAVYLCASSKDRGGFYEQYFGPGTRLTVT.

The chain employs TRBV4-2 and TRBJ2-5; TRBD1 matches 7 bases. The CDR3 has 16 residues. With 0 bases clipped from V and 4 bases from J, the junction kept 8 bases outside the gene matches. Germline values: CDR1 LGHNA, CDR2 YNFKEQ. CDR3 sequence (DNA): TGTGCCAGCAGCCAAGAGGGAAGGGGGCTAGCAGAGACCCAGTACTTC. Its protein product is CASSQEGRGLAETQYF.

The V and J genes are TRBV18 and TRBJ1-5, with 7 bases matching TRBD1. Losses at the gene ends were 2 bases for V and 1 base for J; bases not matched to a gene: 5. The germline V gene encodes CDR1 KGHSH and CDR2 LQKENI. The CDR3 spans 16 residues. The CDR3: CASSPSGTASNQPQHF. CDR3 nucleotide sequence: TGTGCCAGCTCACCATCCGGGACAGCCAGCAATCAGCCCCAGCATTTT.